One and the same sample provided the 18 T cell receptor beta chains below, sequenced in a study of T cell changes during pregnancy in multiple sclerosis. The repertoire was sequenced with immunoSEQ multiplex PCR; TCRdb's copy has only in-frame clones and lacks some. The sample has more than 35,000 clones; approximately 94% are singletons. The sequencing here drew on CD4+ T cells from peripheral blood mononuclear cells, taken in the second trimester of pregnancy. The receptors were sampled from a female donor with multiple sclerosis, enrolled in a pregnancy study.

The CDR3 DNA reads as TGTGCCAGCAACCGGGACAGGGAAGCTTTCTTT. As protein: CASNRDREAFF. This chain links TRBV2 with TRBJ1-1; 8 bases align to TRBD1. Trimming at V came to 7 bases and at J to 8 bases, leaving 3 bases not matched to a gene. The CDR3 sequence is 11 residues long. Looked up from germline, CDR1 is SNHLY and CDR2 is FYNNEI.

This sequence joins TRBV5-4 and TRBJ2-7, with TRBD1 matching over 7 bases. Germline loops: CDR1 SGHNT, CDR2 YYREEE (reference sequence). The ends lost 2 bases at V and 2 bases at J; junction bases unmatched: 4. This CDR3 is built from 14 residues. CDR3 nucleotides: TGTGCCAGCAGCTTCAGGGGGATCCCCTACGAGCAGTACTTC. Translation: CASSFRGIPYEQYF.

This clone showed up just a few times. The CDR3 DNA sequence: TGTGCCAGCAGCCAAGAGGCTCCCCCTCGCACAGATACGCAGTATTTT. It translates to CASSQEAPPRTDTQYF. The chain couples TRBV4-2 to TRBJ2-3; D gene uncertain. This CDR3 is 16 amino acids long. Between the trimmed V and J ends, which lost 0 bases and 1 base, there was a span of 11 bases. Per germline, CDR1 LGHNA and CDR2 YNFKEQ.

V is TRBV30 and J is TRBJ1-2, with D perhaps TRBD1 (6 bases). Germline loops: CDR1 GTSNPN, CDR2 SVGIG (reference sequence). The CDR3 totals 13 residues. Trimming took 3 bases from V and 4 from J, leaving 12 bases between them. The CDR3 loop reads CAWRMDSAYGYTF. The CDR3 DNA follows: TGTGCCTGGAGAATGGACAGCGCCTATGGCTACACCTTC.

V usage is TRBV28 and J usage is TRBJ2-1; a possible D gene is TRBD1 (5 bases). Germline-derived CDR1 and CDR2 are MDHEN and SYDVKM. V lost 3 bases and J 0 bases, leaving 9 bases between the germline ends. The CDR3 has 15 amino acids. The CDR3, as DNA: TGTGCCAGCAGTTTTGGTGGGGCCTCCTACAATGAGCAGTTCTTC. Its translation: CASSFGGASYNEQFF.

The chain has TRBV9 and TRBJ2-1; 9 nucleotides line up with TRBD1. In germline, CDR1 is SGDLS, CDR2 YYNGEE. V lost 2 bases, J lost 5 bases, and 5 bases stayed unmatched. This CDR3 region has 15 residues. The CDR3 is CASSVWGQGNNEQFF. DNA of the CDR3: TGTGCCAGCAGCGTCTGGGGACAGGGAAACAATGAGCAGTTCTTC.

This chain uses TRBV4-3 with TRBJ2-7, with D possibly being TRBD1 (5 bases). Trimming stripped 1 base from V and 4 bases from J, with 8 bases between. The V gene's germline CDR1 is LGHNA and CDR2 YSLEER. The CDR3 loop spans 13 amino acids. CDR3: CASSQAAGYEQYF. The CDR3, as DNA: TGCGCCAGCAGCCAAGCTGCAGGGTACGAGCAGTACTTC.

The chain recombines TRBV7-2 with TRBJ1-5, with D unclear. Between the trimmed V and J ends, which lost 2 bases and 1 base, there was a span of 6 bases. Germline assignment: CDR1 SGHTA and CDR2 FQGNSA. CDR3 length equals 14 residues. CDR3 nucleotides: TGTGCCAGCAGCTTATTTCGGAGCAATCAGCCCCAGCATTTT. As protein: CASSLFRSNQPQHF.

V and J are TRBV19 and TRBJ2-1; TRBD1 matches at 9 bases. The CDR3 is 16 residues long. The junction had 12 bases not matched to a gene; V was cut back by 6 bases and J by 6 bases. The V gene's germline CDR1 is LNHDA and CDR2 SQIVND (reference sequence). CDR3 amino acids: CASRTPGQGTGNEQFF. In nucleotides, the CDR3 is TGTGCCAGTAGGACTCCGGGACAGGGAACGGGCAATGAGCAGTTCTTC.

V and J are TRBV5-1 and TRBJ1-2, with D possibly matching TRBD1 (5 bases). Germline V gives CDR1 SGHRS, CDR2 YFSETQ. The CDR3 extends over 15 amino acids. Trimming removed 1 base from V and 9 bases from J, with 19 bases in between. The CDR3 DNA follows: TGCGCCAGCAGCTTGCCTCCGAGCGGGGCGATGAGCTACACCTTC. As protein: CASSLPPSGAMSYTF.

The chain links TRBV4-3 to TRBJ1-1, with TRBD1 matching 7 bases. CDR3 length equals 14 residues. V shed 4 bases and J 5 bases; nucleotides not matched to a gene: 7. Germline CDR1 and CDR2: LGHNA and YSLEER. CDR3 sequence: CASSLRQGMTEAFF. In nucleotides, the CDR3 is TGCGCCAGCAGCCTGAGACAGGGAATGACTGAAGCTTTCTTT.

This clone was observed a single time. V gene TRBV11-2 combines with J gene TRBJ1-2; D call uncertain. This CDR3 has 13 amino acids. Looked up from germline, CDR1 is SGHAT and CDR2 is FQNNGV. Trimming pared 3 bases from V and 4 bases from J, leaving 9 bases between. CDR3 in amino acids: CASSFPGLYGYTF. In DNA form, the CDR3 reads TGTGCCAGCAGCTTTCCAGGCCTCTATGGCTACACCTTC.

The chain is built from TRBV4-1 and TRBJ1-1, with D maybe TRBD1 (6 bases). Looked up from germline, CDR1 is MGHRA and CDR2 is YSYEKL. The V end was cut by 4 bases, the J end by 5 bases, with 17 bases between. The CDR3 length is 15 residues. CDR3 region: CASSPGTLWTTEAFF. The DNA for the CDR3 is TGCGCCAGCAGCCCTGGGACACTCTGGACGACTGAAGCTTTCTTT.

In DNA, the CDR3 is TGCGCCAGCAGCCAAGATATGGCAGGGAAATTTAACACTGAAGCTTTCTTT. Translation: CASSQDMAGKFNTEAFF. V and J are TRBV4-1 and TRBJ1-1, with D maybe TRBD1 (5 bases). CDR1 MGHRA and CDR2 YSYEKL come from the germline V gene. V lost 0 bases and J lost 2, with 16 bases in between. This CDR3 is built from 17 residues.

The gene calls are TRBV30 and TRBJ2-2; possible D gene TRBD2, 5 bases. Trimming removed 4 bases at V and 1 base at J, with 13 bases between. This CDR3 contains 15 residues. Per germline, CDR1 GTSNPN and CDR2 SVGIG (reference sequence). The CDR3 here is CAWNTAAMNTGELFF. CDR3 in DNA: TGTGCCTGGAACACAGCGGCAATGAACACCGGGGAGCTGTTTTTT.

The rearrangement joins TRBV6-5 to TRBJ2-2; unclear D gene. The CDR3 is 13 amino acids. CDR1 is MNHEY, CDR2 SVGAGI, per germline. V was clipped by 6 bases and J by 0 bases, with 5 bases between them. This CDR3 reads CASRESNTGELFF. In nucleotides, the CDR3 is TGTGCCAGCAGGGAGTCGAACACCGGGGAGCTGTTTTTT.

The rearrangement uses TRBV28 and TRBJ1-2, with 8 bases lining up with TRBD1. The CDR3 spans 15 residues. J was trimmed by 6 bases and V by 7 bases; bases with no gene match: 13. Per germline, CDR1 MDHEN and CDR2 SYDVKM. The chain's CDR3 is CASIAPRQGRDGYTF. CDR3 bases: TGTGCCAGCATCGCCCCCAGACAGGGGAGGGATGGCTACACCTTC.

This chain uses TRBV5-4 with TRBJ1-2; maybe TRBD1 (5 bases). Trimming shortened V by 4 bases and J by 8 bases, and 15 bases separated the two germline ends. This CDR3 is built from 13 residues. Germline CDR1 SGHNT, CDR2 YYREEE (reference sequence). CDR3 sequence reads: CASSLTTGNGYTF. CDR3 nucleotides: TGTGCCAGCAGCCTCACTACAGGAAACGGCTACACCTTC.